This T cell receptor (beta chain) was sequenced during a study of T cells in Graves' hyperthyroidism and ophthalmopathy. Amplification of TCR beta CDR3 regions was performed using RNA transcripts as template. The HTBI primer set was used in a first-round RT-PCR of the TCR CDR3. Using its own MiXCR run on the multiplex PCR reads, TCRdb lists one record per CDR3 protein. The sample has about 500,000 distinct CDR3 sequences; about 15% are singletons. The germline V and J ends were trimmed by 1 base and 1 base, with 13 bases remaining between them. The CDR3 contains 16 residues. To note about this clonotype: What it binds is not known.

The study, taken as a whole, reports: Blood samples included most of the expanded thyroid clonotypes exceeding 0.001.

Diagnostic decisions used clinical symptoms, serum thyroxine and TRAb, thyroid ultrasound and orbital computed tomography. The rearrangement uses TRBV12-3 or TRBV12-4 and TRBJ1-1, with D possibly matching TRBD1 (5 bases). Sequencing used blood. The receptor comes from a woman in her 30s with Graves' ophthalmopathy. CDR3 protein: CASSLEGALSNTEAFF. The CDR3, as DNA: TGTGCCAGCAGTTTAGAAGGGGCCCTATCGAACACTGAAGCTTTCTTT.